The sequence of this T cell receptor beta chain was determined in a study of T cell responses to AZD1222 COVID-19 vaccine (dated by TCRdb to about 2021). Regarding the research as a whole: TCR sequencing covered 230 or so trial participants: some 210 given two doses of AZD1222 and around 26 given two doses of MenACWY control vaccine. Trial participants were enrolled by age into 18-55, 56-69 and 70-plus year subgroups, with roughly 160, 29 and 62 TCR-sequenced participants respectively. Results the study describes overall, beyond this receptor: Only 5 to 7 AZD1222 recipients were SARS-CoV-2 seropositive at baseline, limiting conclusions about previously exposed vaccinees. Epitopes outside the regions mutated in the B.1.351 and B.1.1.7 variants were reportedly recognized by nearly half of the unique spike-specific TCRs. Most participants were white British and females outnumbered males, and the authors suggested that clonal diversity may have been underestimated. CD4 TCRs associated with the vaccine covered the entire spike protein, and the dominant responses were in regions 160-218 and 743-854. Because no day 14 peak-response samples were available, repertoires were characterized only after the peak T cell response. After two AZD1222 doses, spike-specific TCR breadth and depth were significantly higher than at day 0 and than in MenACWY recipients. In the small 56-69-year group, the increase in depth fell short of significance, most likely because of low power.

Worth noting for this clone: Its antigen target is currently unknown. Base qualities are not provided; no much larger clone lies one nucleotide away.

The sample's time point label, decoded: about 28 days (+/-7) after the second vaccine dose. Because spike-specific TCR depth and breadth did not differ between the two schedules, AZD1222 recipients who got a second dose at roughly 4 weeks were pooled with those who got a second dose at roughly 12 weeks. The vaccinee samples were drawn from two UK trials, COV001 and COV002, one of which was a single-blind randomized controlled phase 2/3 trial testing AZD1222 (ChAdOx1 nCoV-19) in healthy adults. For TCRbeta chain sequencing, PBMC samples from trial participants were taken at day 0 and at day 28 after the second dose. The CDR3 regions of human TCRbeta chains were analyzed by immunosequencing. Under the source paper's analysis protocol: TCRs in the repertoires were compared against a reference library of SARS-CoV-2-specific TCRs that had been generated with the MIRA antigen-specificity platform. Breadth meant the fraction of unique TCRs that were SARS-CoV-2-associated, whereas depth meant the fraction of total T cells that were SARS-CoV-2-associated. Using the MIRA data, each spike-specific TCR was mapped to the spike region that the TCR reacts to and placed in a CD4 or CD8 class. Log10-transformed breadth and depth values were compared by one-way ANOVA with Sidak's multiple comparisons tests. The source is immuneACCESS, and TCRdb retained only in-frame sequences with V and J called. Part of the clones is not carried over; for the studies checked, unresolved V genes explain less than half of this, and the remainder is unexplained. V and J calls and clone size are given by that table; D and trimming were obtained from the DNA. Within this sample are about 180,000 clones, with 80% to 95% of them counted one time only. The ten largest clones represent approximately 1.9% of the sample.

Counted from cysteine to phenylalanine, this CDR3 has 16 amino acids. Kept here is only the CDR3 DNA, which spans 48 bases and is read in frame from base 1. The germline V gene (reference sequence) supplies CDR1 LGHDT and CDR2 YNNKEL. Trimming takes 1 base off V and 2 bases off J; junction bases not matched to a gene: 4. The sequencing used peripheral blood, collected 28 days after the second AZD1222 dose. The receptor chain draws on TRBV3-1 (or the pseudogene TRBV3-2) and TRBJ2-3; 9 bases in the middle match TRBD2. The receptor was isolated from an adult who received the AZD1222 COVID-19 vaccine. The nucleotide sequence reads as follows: TGTGCCAGCAGCCAAGCGAGCGGGGGGCCCACAGATACGCAGTATTTT. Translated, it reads CASSQASGGPTDTQYF.